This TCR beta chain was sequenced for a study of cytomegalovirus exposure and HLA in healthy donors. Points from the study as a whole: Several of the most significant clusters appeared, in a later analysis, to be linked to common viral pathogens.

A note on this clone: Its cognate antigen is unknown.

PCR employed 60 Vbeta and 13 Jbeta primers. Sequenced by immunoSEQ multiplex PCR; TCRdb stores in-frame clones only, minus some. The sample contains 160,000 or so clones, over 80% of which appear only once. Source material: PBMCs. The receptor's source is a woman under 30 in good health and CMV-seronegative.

For the CDR3, the DNA is TGTGCCAGCAGTTACTCGCAGGGGGGCGAGGTTTTCTTT. It encodes CASSYSQGGEVFF. This sequence joins TRBV6-6 and TRBJ1-1; TRBD1 matches at 7 bases. The CDR3 spans 13 residues. The V gene end was trimmed by 0 bases and the J gene end by 13 bases; junction bases not matched to a gene: 8. Germline lookup yields CDR1 MNHNY and CDR2 SVGAGI (reference sequence).